This is a list of T cell receptor beta chains from one sample in a study of identifying expanded T cells in peripheral blood. Clones were read by immunoSEQ multiplex PCR, and TCRdb kept only the in-frame ones, dropping some. The sample shows about 97,000 clones, about 87% of them seen only once. The sample consisted of blood. The receptors stem from a person aged 18 to 70 in good health. Each CDR3 is given without its conserved first and last residue.

J	V	CDR3
TRBJ1-1	TRBV18	ASSRGLNTEAF
TRBJ2-3	TRBV28	ASTIQGTDTQY
TRBJ2-3	TRBV5-1	ASREVAGASEDTQY
TRBJ2-7	TRBV4-3	ASSQEALNEQY
TRBJ1-6	TRBV11-2	ASRPGQNSPLH
TRBJ1-1	TRBV9	ASSLQAKTEAF
TRBJ1-3	TRBV19	ASPGISGNTIY
TRBJ2-3	TRBV6-6	ASSYGGGRTTDTQY
TRBJ2-2	TRBV7-3	ASSPGPANTGELF
TRBJ2-7	TRBV7-2	ASSLSGQALAEQY
TRBJ2-5	TRBV7-2	ASSLTGLAGRRYGETQY
TRBJ2-3	TRBV7-3	ASSSGLSGTDTQY
TRBJ2-7	TRBV18	ASSPGQATYEQY
TRBJ1-3	TRBV4-2	ASSQEGGGSSGNTIY
TRBJ2-3	TRBV5-1	ASSTLNRFAEDTQY
TRBJ2-1	TRBV7-3	ASSLTGLNEQF
TRBJ2-1	TRBV7-9	ASSDSGVLYNEQF
TRBJ1-1	TRBV5-4	ASSPTGMNTEAF
TRBJ1-2	TRBV6-1	ASRPTGAGGYT
TRBJ2-3	TRBV27	ASSSPGLAEDTQY
TRBJ1-5	TRBV10-2	ASSESGYSNQPQH
TRBJ2-5	TRBV12-2	ASRLGQETQY
TRBJ2-3	TRBV7-8	ASSSWTSGGALGTDTQY
TRBJ2-7	TRBV9	ASSADSRASSYEQY
TRBJ2-7	TRBV25-1	ASSEPDSYEQY
TRBJ2-7	TRBV5-1	ASSLAGAAGEQY
TRBJ2-1	TRBV27	ASNVDNEQF
TRBJ2-7	TRBV6-1	ASSEGLAYEQY
TRBJ1-4	TRBV5-4	ASSFGTGREKLF
TRBJ2-7	TRBV11-2	ASSLEGGRLGEQY
TRBJ1-2	TRBV28	ASSLIGRGYT
TRBJ1-1	TRBV5-4	ASSFAGGTEAF
TRBJ1-1	TRBV18	ASSPPLGGKNTEAF
TRBJ1-1	TRBV30	AWSVLERVEAF
TRBJ1-2	TRBV4-2	ASSQEDGQGSGYT
TRBJ2-1	TRBV7-8	ASSLLESNEQF
TRBJ2-6	TRBV29-1	SVLTKQVSGANVLT
TRBJ1-2	TRBV7-9	ASSLGDGSYGYT
TRBJ1-4	TRBV18	ASSQGPDEKLF
TRBJ1-5	TRBV28	ASSSGAQH
TRBJ2-3	TRBV7-2	ASSLFVPSTDTQY
TRBJ2-3	TRBV2	ASSPHNTQY
TRBJ2-7	TRBV7-9	ASSLAGTTYEQY